These 11 T cell receptor beta chains share one sample of origin, sequenced in a study of cytomegalovirus exposure and HLA in healthy donors. The method was immunoSEQ multiplex PCR; TCRdb's version includes in-frame clones alone and lacks a portion of them. The sample comprises about 360,000 clones, about nine tenths of which are singletons, and 0.83% rests with the top ten. Specimen: PBMCs. The receptors were gathered from a woman aged 18-29 years in good health and CMV-seronegative.

CDR3 nucleotides: TGTGCCGGGTCGTTAAGCGGGAAGGAGACCCAGTACTTC. Its translation: CAGSLSGKETQYF. This chain connects TRBV6-1 to TRBJ2-5, with 7 bases that match TRBD2. This CDR3 spans 13 amino acids. Germline lookup yields CDR1 MNHNS and CDR2 SASEGT. The V segment lost 11 bases and the J segment 5 bases; nucleotides outside the gene matches: 11.

V is TRBV28 and J is TRBJ2-2, with D possibly being TRBD1 (5 bases). This CDR3 spans 14 amino acids. The germline V gene has CDR1 MDHEN and CDR2 SYDVKM. Trimming left V 5 bases short and J 1 base short, with 8 bases between. The DNA for the CDR3 is TGTGCCAGCAGTACAACAGGGAACACCGGGGAGCTGTTTTTT. This codes for CASSTTGNTGELFF.

The chain is built from TRBV7-9 and TRBJ1-2, with D perhaps TRBD1 (6 bases). The germline gives CDR1 SEHNR, CDR2 FQNEAQ (reference sequence). CDR3 length: 17 amino acids. V was pared by 2 bases and J by 6 bases, with 22 bases between. The CDR3 region is CASSLSDTRGGWDGYTF. DNA of the CDR3: TGTGCCAGCAGCTTAAGCGATACCAGGGGCGGATGGGATGGCTACACCTTC.

J is TRBJ2-7 and V is TRBV4-1, with D unclear. Trimming pared 0 bases from V and 2 bases from J, leaving 14 bases between. Germline V gene sequence: CDR1 MGHRA, CDR2 YSYEKL. CDR3 size: 16 residues. This CDR3 is CASSQEPRIVPYEQYF. The DNA for the CDR3 is TGCGCCAGCAGCCAAGAACCTAGAATAGTTCCCTACGAGCAGTACTTC.

This rearrangement joins TRBV19 to TRBJ1-5, with TRBD1 identical over 9 bases. Germline lookup yields CDR1 LNHDA and CDR2 SQIVND (reference sequence). The CDR3 is 18 amino acids. V lost 1 base to trimming and J lost 4 bases; unmatched junction nucleotides: 11. CDR3 residues: CASSIVRGQGVRNQPQHF. CDR3 in DNA: TGTGCCAGTAGTATAGTAAGGGGACAGGGTGTCCGTAATCAGCCCCAGCATTTT. Full variable domain (outside the CDR3, taken from reference TRBV19 and TRBJ1-5): DGGITQSPKYLFRKEGQNVTLSCEQNLNHDAMYWYRQDPGQGLRLIYYSQIVNDFQKGDIAEGYSVSREKKESFPLTVTSAQKNPTAFYLCASSIVRGQGVRNQPQHFGDGTRLSIL.

This chain connects TRBV7-9 to TRBJ2-5; TRBD1 is a possible D gene (5 bases). The germline V gene encodes CDR1 SEHNR and CDR2 FQNEAQ (reference sequence). The CDR3 has 13 amino acids. With 6 bases removed from V and 4 bases from J, the gap between germline ends came to 12 bases. The CDR3 region has the DNA TGTGCCAGCAGTTCAGGGATTCTAGAGACCCAGTACTTC. Protein sequence: CASSSGILETQYF.

CDR3 in amino acids: CASSLMGGRVTDTQYF. In nucleotides, the CDR3 is TGTGCCAGCAGCTTAATGGGCGGGCGGGTCACAGATACGCAGTATTTT. The rearrangement uses TRBV11-2 and TRBJ2-3; the D gene is possibly TRBD2 (5 bases). CDR3 size: 16 residues. Germline-derived CDR1 and CDR2 are SGHAT and FQNNGV. Trimming left V 2 bases short and J 2 bases short, with 14 bases between.

This clone was picked up one time. This chain's CDR3 is CASRENPRGEQYF. The CDR3 bases are TGTGCCAGCAGGGAGAACCCCCGGGGAGAGCAGTACTTC. The chain carries TRBV28 and TRBJ2-7; weak D call: TRBD2 (5 bases). This CDR3 region has 13 residues. Germline V CDR1 and CDR2: MDHEN, SYDVKM. V lost 6 bases and J 7 bases, leaving 16 bases between the germline ends. Variable domain in full (rest from reference TRBV28 and TRBJ2-7): DVKVTQSSRYLVKRTGEKVFLECVQDMDHENMFWYRQDPGLGLRLIYFSYDVKMKEKGDIPEGYSVSREKKERFSLILESASTNQTSMYLCASRENPRGEQYFGPGTRLTVT.

The V gene is TRBV30, the J gene TRBJ2-5; 7 bases match TRBD1. J was trimmed by 4 bases and V by 0 bases; bases with no gene match: 14. From germline, CDR1 is GTSNPN and CDR2 SVGIG (reference sequence). The CDR3 has 17 amino acids. The CDR3 sequence is CAWSVFGRGRIGETQYF. DNA for the CDR3: TGTGCCTGGAGTGTGTTTGGAAGGGGGCGGATAGGAGAGACCCAGTACTTC.

This clone was detected a few times. The chain couples TRBV6-5 to TRBJ2-7; 8 nucleotides agree with TRBD2. Germline V lookup: CDR1 MNHEY, CDR2 SVGAGI. The CDR3 covers 16 residues. Trimming took 2 bases from V and 3 from J; bases not matched to a gene: 9. In DNA form, the CDR3 reads TGTGCCAGCAGTTACCTTCCGGGACTAGGGATCTACGAGCAGTACTTC. Protein product: CASSYLPGLGIYEQYF.

This rearrangement joins TRBV27 to TRBJ1-5; 10 bases map to TRBD1. CDR3 length equals 16 residues. J gave up 5 bases and V 5 bases, and 9 bases lay outside the gene matches. Germline V gene data show CDR1 as MNHEY and CDR2 as SMNVEV (reference sequence). CDR3 bases: TGTGCCAGCAGTAAAAGGGACAGGGGATTTCATCAGCCCCAGCATTTT. This encodes CASSKRDRGFHQPQHF.